One T cell receptor beta chain is described in this entry. The target antigen is unknown. This CDR3 is 14 amino acids long. Trimming removed 5 bases from V and 3 bases from J, with 13 bases in between. Germline V gene lookup returns CDR1 MNHEY and CDR2 SMNVEV (reference sequence). TCRdb's copy holds only in-frame clones and misses some; the assay was immunoSEQ multiplex PCR. The profile shows about 63,000 clones, around 93% of them singletons. This specimen belongs to a study of OX40 agonist ivuxolimab in advanced cancers. Study-wide points: The work left the antigen specificity of expanded peripheral T cells undetermined.

The genes are TRBV27 and TRBJ1-1; D call uncertain. Sequenced material: CD4+ or CD8+ T cells sorted from blood, taken in a trial of the OX40 agonist ivuxolimab. The TCR sequence derives from an adult with an advanced solid tumor such as melanoma, head and neck, liver or kidney cancer. The CDR3 here is CASSPGYGDTEAFF. The DNA for the CDR3 is TGTGCCAGCAGTCCGGGCTACGGGGACACTGAAGCTTTCTTT.